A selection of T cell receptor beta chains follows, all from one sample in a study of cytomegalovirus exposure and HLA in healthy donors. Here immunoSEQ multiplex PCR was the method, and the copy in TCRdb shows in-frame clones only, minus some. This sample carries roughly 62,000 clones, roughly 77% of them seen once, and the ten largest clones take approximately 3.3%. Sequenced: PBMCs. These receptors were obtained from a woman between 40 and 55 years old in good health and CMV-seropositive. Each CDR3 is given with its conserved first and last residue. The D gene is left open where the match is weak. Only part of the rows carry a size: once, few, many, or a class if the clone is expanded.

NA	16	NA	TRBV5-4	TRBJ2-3	TGTGCCAGCAGCTTGGAGCAGGGCCTTACTACAGATACGCAGTATTTT	CASSLEQGLTTDTQYF
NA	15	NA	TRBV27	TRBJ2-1	TGTGCCAGCAGTTTTAATCAGGCTGCCTACAATGAGCAGTTCTTC	CASSFNQAAYNEQFF
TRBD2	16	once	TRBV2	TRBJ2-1	TGTGCCAGCAAGGTACTAGCGGGGGGGCGCTACAATGAGCAGTTCTTC	CASKVLAGGRYNEQFF
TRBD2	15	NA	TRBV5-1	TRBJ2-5	TGCGCCAGCAGATATGGGACTAGCGGACGGGAGACCCAGTACTTC	CASRYGTSGRETQYF
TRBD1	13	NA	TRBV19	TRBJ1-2	TGTGCCAGTAGTATGGGACAGGGGTATGGCTACACCTTC	CASSMGQGYGYTF
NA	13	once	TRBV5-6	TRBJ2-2	TGTGCCAGCAGCTTGGCCGGTGTCGGGGAGCTGTTTTTT	CASSLAGVGELFF
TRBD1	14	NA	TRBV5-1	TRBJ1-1	TGCGCCAGCGAACTGTTAGGACAGGGTACTGAAGCTTTCTTT	CASELLGQGTEAFF
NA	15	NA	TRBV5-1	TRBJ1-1	TGCGCCAGCCACAGGTTATCCAACTCGAACACTGAAGCTTTCTTT	CASHRLSNSNTEAFF
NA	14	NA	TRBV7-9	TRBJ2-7	TGTGCCAGCGCAGGGACGCAGGGGAACTACGAGCAGTACTTC	CASAGTQGNYEQYF
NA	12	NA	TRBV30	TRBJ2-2	TGTGCCTGGAGTTTCGACACCGGGGAGCTGTTTTTT	CAWSFDTGELFF
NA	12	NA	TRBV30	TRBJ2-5	TGTGCCTGGAGCCCTGAGCGCGGGACCCAGTACTTC	CAWSPERGTQYF
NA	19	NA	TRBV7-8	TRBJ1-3	TGTGCCAGCAGCTCGAGGGGGAGGGGTAATCGACCCTCTGGAAACACCATATATTTT	CASSSRGRGNRPSGNTIYF
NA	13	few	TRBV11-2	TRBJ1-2	TGTGCCAGCAGCAGAGGGGGGGACTATGGCTACACCTTC	CASSRGGDYGYTF
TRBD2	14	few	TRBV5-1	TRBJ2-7	TGCGCCAGCAGCTTGGCGGGAGGCTCCTACGAGCAGTACTTC	CASSLAGGSYEQYF
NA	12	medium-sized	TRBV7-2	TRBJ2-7	TGTGCCAGCAGCGTACACACCAGCGAGCAGTACTTC	CASSVHTSEQYF
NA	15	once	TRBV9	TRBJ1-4	TGTGCCAGCAGCGGGGACACGACAACTAATGAAAAACTGTTTTTT	CASSGDTTTNEKLFF
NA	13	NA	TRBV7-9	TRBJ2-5	TGTGCCAGCACCCACTACGGGGGAGAGACCCAGTACTTC	CASTHYGGETQYF
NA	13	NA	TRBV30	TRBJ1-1	TGTGCCTGGAGTGCGGGGGGGCTCACTGAAGCTTTCTTT	CAWSAGGLTEAFF
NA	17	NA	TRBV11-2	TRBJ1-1	TGTGCCAGCAGCTCAGAAAAGGGTCGGGGGATGAACACTGAAGCTTTCTTT	CASSSEKGRGMNTEAFF
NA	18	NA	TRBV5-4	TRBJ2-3	TGTGCCAGCAGCCCCGGGACTGGGGGGGCCGCTTACTCAGATACGCAGTATTTT	CASSPGTGGAAYSDTQYF
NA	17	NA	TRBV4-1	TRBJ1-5	TGCGCCAGCAGCCAATCCCTGGGGCTGGATTCCCATCAGCCCCAGCATTTT	CASSQSLGLDSHQPQHF
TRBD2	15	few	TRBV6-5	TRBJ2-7	TGTGCCAGCAGTTACTCGACTAGCGGCTCCTACGAGCAGTACTTC	CASSYSTSGSYEQYF
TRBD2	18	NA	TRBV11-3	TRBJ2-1	TGTGCCAGCAGCCGCTACGCTGGGGTGGCGGGGGGCCCCAATGAGCAGTTCTTC	CASSRYAGVAGGPNEQFF
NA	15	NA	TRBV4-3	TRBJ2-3	TGCGCCAGCAGCCAGGACTCTGAGAGTCCAGATACGCAGTATTTT	CASSQDSESPDTQYF
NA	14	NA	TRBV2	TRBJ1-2	TGTGCCAGCACCAAGAAGCCCCGGGACTATGGCTACACCTTC	CASTKKPRDYGYTF
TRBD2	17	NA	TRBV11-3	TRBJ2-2	TGTGCCAGCAGCTTTGGGACGGGGGGGCCGAGCACCGGGGAGCTGTTTTTT	CASSFGTGGPSTGELFF
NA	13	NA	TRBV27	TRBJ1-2	TGTGCCAGCAGTGAGTCACGTAACTATGGCTACACCTTC	CASSESRNYGYTF
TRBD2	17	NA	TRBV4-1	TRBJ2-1	TGCGCCAGCAGCCAAGAGCGCTTAGCGGGGGCTTACAATGAGCAGTTCTTC	CASSQERLAGAYNEQFF
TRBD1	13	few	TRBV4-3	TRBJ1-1	TGCGCCAGCAGCCAACGGGACAGCACTGAAGCTTTCTTT	CASSQRDSTEAFF
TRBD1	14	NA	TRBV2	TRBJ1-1	TGTGCCAGCAGTGACCAGGGGGAGGACACTGAAGCTTTCTTT	CASSDQGEDTEAFF
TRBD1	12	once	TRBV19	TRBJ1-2	TGTGCCAGTACCGGGACAGTCTATGGCTACACCTTC	CASTGTVYGYTF
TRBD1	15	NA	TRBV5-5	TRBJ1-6	TGTGCCAGCAGCTTGGCCTTGACAGGGAATTCACCCCTCCACTTT	CASSLALTGNSPLHF
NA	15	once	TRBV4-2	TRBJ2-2	TGTGCCAGCAGCCAATGGACAGATAACACCGGGGAGCTGTTTTTT	CASSQWTDNTGELFF
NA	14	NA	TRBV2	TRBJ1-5	TGTGCCAGCAGTGACGTTTACGCCGGGCAGCCCCAGCATTTT	CASSDVYAGQPQHF
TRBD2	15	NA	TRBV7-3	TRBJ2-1	TGTGCCAGCAGCTCTCTAGCGGGGGGGTTAGGTGAGCAGTTCTTC	CASSSLAGGLGEQFF
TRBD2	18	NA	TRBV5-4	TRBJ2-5	TGTGCCAGCAGCCTTGGGACTAGCGGGGGGATCGACAAAGAGACCCAGTACTTC	CASSLGTSGGIDKETQYF
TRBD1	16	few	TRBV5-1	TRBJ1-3	TGCGCCAGCAGCCTAGGACAGGGAGGCTCTGGAAACACCATATATTTT	CASSLGQGGSGNTIYF
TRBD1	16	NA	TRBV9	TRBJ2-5	TGTGCCAGCAGCGAGAGGGGCGGGACAGGGCCCGAGACCCAGTACTTC	CASSERGGTGPETQYF
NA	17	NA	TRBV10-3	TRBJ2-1	TGTGCCATCGGGGGCGACCCCACGGGACGGCTCTACAATGAGCAGTTCTTC	CAIGGDPTGRLYNEQFF
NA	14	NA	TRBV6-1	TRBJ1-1	TGTGCCAGCAGTGAAAGTGGTTGGACAGCTGAAGCTTTCTTT	CASSESGWTAEAFF
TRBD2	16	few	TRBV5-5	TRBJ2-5	TGTGCCAGCAGCTTGAGGCTAGCGGGGATACGGGAGACCCAGTACTTC	CASSLRLAGIRETQYF
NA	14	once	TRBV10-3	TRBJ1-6	TGTGCCATCACCTCCGGACAGAATAATTCACCCCTCCACTTT	CAITSGQNNSPLHF
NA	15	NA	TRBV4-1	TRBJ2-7	TGCGCCAGCAGCCGACAGATTTGGGGTCCCTACGAGCAGTACTTC	CASSRQIWGPYEQYF
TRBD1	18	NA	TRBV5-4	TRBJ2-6	TGTGCCAGCAGCCCTCTGACAGGGGTTCGCTCTGGGGCCAACGTCCTGACTTTC	CASSPLTGVRSGANVLTF
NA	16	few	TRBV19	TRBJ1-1	TGTGCCAGTAGTGCCACCCCGTTGCCTCGACGGGCTGAAGCTTTCTTT	CASSATPLPRRAEAFF
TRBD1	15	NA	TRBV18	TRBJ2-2	TGTGCCAGCTCACCGGGGACAGGAGTTACCGGGGAGCTGTTTTTT	CASSPGTGVTGELFF
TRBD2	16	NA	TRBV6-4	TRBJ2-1	TGTGCCAGCAGTCCTACTAGCGGGGGGGAACCGAATGAGCAGTTCTTC	CASSPTSGGEPNEQFF
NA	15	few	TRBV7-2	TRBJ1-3	TGTGCCAGCAGCTCACAGGGATTGGCTGGAAACACCATATATTTT	CASSSQGLAGNTIYF
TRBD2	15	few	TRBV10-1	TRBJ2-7	TGCGCCAGCAGTGAGTCTAGCGGGGGTTTCGACGAGCAGTACTTC	CASSESSGGFDEQYF
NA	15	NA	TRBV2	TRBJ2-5	TGTGCCAGCAGTGAAGGGGGGACTCCAGGGGAGACCCAGTACTTC	CASSEGGTPGETQYF